This entry features one TCR beta chain sequence. Given a much more abundant clone one base away, this may be a read error. This sample was taken from a study of T cells after yellow fever vaccination. TCR cDNA, made by 5'RACE template switching, carried an added universal primer site and UMIs. TCRdb re-analysed the 5' RACE reads in MiXCR, keeping a single row per CDR3 protein. The sample holds around 46,000 distinct CDR3 sequences, 6% to 7% seen once. The germline gives CDR1 SGHRS, CDR2 YFSETQ. The CDR3 contains 14 residues. V was trimmed by 1 base and J by 0 bases, leaving 7 bases between them. The receptor was derived from a man aged 30-40 years who received the YFV17D yellow fever vaccine. The rearrangement uses TRBV5-1 and TRBJ1-1; D remains ambiguous. The material was CD8+ T cells not binding an NS4B(214-222) dextramer, sorted from PBMCs, obtained 45 days after the yellow fever booster vaccination. CDR3 residues: CASSLIDMNTEAFF. The CDR3 nucleotides are TGCGCCAGCAGCTTGATCGACATGAACACTGAAGCTTTCTTT.